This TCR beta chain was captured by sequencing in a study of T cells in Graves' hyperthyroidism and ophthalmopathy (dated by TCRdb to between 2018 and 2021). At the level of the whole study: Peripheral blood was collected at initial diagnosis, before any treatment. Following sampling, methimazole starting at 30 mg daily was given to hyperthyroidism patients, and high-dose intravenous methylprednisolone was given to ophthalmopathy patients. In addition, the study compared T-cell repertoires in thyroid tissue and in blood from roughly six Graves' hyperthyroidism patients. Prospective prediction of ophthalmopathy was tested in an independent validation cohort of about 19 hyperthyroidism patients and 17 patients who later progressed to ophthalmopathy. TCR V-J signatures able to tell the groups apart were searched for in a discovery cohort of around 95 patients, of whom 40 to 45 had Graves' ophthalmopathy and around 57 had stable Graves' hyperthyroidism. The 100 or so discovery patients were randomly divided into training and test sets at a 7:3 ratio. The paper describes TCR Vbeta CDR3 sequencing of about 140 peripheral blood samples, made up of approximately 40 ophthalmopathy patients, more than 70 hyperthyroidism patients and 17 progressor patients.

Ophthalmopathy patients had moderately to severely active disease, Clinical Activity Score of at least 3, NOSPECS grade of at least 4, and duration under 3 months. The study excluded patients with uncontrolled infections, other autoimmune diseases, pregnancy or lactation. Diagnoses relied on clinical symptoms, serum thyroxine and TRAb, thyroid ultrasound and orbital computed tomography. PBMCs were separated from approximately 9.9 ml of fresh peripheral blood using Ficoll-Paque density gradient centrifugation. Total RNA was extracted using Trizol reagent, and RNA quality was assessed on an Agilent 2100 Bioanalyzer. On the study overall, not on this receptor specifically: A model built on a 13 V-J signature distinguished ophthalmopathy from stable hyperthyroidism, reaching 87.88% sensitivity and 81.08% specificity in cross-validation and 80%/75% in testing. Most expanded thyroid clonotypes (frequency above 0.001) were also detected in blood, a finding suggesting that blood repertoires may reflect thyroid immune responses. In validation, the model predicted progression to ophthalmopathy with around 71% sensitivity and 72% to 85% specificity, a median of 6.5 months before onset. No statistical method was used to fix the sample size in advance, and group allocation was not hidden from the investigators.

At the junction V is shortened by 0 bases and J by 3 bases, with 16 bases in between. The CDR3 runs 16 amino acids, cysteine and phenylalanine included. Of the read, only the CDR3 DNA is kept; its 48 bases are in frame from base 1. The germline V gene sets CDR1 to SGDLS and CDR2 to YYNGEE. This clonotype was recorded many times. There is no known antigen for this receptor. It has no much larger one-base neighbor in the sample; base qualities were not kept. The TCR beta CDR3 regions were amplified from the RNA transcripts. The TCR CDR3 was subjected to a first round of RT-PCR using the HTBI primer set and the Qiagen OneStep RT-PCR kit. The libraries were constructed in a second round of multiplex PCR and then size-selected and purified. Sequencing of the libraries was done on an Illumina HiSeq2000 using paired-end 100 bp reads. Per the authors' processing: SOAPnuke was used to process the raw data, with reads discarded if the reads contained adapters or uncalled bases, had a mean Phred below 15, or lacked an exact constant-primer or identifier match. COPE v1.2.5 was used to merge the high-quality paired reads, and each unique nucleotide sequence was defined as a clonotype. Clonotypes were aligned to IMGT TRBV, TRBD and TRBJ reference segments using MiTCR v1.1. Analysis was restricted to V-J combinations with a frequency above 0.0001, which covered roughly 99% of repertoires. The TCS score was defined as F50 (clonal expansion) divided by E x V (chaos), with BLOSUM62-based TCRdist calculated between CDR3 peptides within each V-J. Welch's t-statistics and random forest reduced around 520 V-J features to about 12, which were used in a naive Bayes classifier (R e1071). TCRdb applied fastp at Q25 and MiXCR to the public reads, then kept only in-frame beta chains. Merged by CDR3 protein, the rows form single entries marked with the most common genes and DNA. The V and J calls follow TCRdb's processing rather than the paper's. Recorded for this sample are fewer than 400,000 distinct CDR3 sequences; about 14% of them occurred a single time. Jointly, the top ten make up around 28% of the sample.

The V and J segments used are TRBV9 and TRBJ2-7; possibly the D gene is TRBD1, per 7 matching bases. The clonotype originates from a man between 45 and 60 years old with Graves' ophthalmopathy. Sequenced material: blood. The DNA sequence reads TGTGCCAGCAGCGTAGAGCGGAGGGGGCCTGGCTACGAGCAGTACTTC. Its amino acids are CASSVERRGPGYEQYF.